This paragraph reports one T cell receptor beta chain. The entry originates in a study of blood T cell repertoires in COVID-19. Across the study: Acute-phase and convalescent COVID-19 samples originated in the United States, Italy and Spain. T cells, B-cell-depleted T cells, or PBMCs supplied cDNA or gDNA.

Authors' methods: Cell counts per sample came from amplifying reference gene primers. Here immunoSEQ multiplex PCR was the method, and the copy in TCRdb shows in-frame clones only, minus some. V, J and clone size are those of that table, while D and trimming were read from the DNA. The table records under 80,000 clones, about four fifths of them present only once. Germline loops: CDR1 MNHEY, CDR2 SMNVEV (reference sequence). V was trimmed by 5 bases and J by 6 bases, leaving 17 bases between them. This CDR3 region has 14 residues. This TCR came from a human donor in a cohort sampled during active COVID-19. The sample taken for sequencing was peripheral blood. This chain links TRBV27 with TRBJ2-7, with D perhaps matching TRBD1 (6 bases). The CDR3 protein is CASSDTGYRGEQYF. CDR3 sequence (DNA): TGTGCCAGCAGTGACACAGGGTATAGGGGCGAGCAGTACTTC.